These 10 T cell receptor beta chains were all obtained from the same sample, sequenced in a study of blood T cells in healthy people across ages. It was with a sample-barcoded 5' primer and a J-beta primer mix that a second PCR of roughly 6 to 12 cycles was run. MiXCR, run by TCRdb on the 5' RACE reads, gives a single entry per CDR3 protein. The table has some 1.5 million distinct CDR3 sequences, roughly 30% seen once. The sequenced sample consisted of blood. The origin of the receptors is a woman aged 25 to 39 in good health.

This chain connects TRBV6-4 to TRBJ2-3; D not certain. The CDR3 has 14 amino acids. The V gene lost 4 bases and the J gene lost 1 base, with 9 bases spanning the gap. Germline V gene sequence: CDR1 MRHNA, CDR2 SNTAGT. The CDR3 spells CASSAVGGTDTQYF. The CDR3, as DNA: TGTGCCAGCAGTGCGGTCGGAGGCACAGATACGCAGTATTTT.

This clonotype has a single count. A clone one base away is much larger, so this may be a read error. This chain links TRBV27 with TRBJ2-7, with 8 positions matching TRBD2. Germline V lookup: CDR1 MNHEY, CDR2 SMNVEV (reference sequence). CDR3 length: 12 residues. The CDR3 sequence is CTSGGGSYEQYF. For the CDR3, the DNA is TGTACCAGCGGGGGAGGGTCCTACGAACAGTACTTC.

There are many counts of this clonotype. The rearrangement joins TRBV20-1 to TRBJ2-7; 8 nucleotides line up with TRBD2. Germline V gene lookup returns CDR1 DFQATT and CDR2 SNEGSKA (reference sequence). With V trimmed by 1 base and J by 2 bases, 1 base remained unmatched. This CDR3 contains 13 residues. The CDR3: CSARVAGTYEQYF. DNA of the CDR3: TGCAGTGCTAGAGTAGCGGGAACCTACGAGCAGTACTTC.

In this sample, this clonotype turned up a few times. The rearrangement uses TRBV14 and TRBJ2-1, with D tentatively TRBD2 (6 bases). The CDR3 runs to 13 residues. In germline, CDR1 is SGHDN, CDR2 FVKESK. V lost 0 bases and J lost 12, with 12 bases in between. CDR3 coding DNA: TGTGCCAGCAGCCAAGAAACTAAGGAGGGGCAGTTCTTC. Translated: CASSQETKEGQFF.

The rearrangement joins TRBV20-1 to TRBJ2-3, with D maybe TRBD2 (5 bases). Trimming shortened V by 4 bases and J by 4 bases, and 18 bases separated the two germline ends. CDR1 is DFQATT, CDR2 SNEGSKA, per germline (reference sequence). There are 15 residues in the CDR3. The chain's CDR3 is CSATGRSGTSDTQYF. CDR3 DNA: TGCAGTGCTACTGGTAGGAGCGGCACATCAGATACGCAGTATTTT.

The chain carries TRBV7-6 and TRBJ1-6, with 9 bases fitting TRBD1. CDR1 SGHVS and CDR2 FNYEAQ come from the germline V gene. The trim removed 5 bases at V and 9 bases at J, leaving 14 bases unmatched. This CDR3 comprises 17 residues. In DNA, the CDR3 is TGTGCCAGCAGCGAGCGACAGGGGGGCCTATACCGTTCACCCCTCCACTTT. It codes for CASSERQGGLYRSPLHF.

This clonotype was picked up a small number of times. This chain links TRBV3-1 with TRBJ2-5; possibly TRBD1 or TRBD2 for D (5 bases each). From germline, CDR1 is LGHDT and CDR2 YNNKEL (reference sequence). Trimming took 0 bases from V and 0 from J, leaving 5 bases between them. CDR3 length equals 14 residues. CDR3 bases: TGTGCCAGCAGCCAAGAGGGGGACCAAGAGACCCAGTACTTC. Its protein product is CASSQEGDQETQYF.

This clonotype showed up just once. The chain uses TRBV6-1 and TRBJ1-2; D not resolved. V was clipped by 3 bases and J by 3 bases, with 17 bases between them. Germline V CDR1 and CDR2: MNHNS, SASEGT. CDR3 length equals 16 residues. The CDR3, as DNA: TGTGCCAGCAGTGATACCGACCTAATTTCTGACTATGGCTACACCTTC. The encoded protein is CASSDTDLISDYGYTF.

This clonotype was seen many times. V gene TRBV20-1 combines with J gene TRBJ2-5, with TRBD2 matching 10 bases. This CDR3 is built from 15 residues. Trimming removed 1 base from V and 6 bases from J; junction bases left unmatched: 8. From germline, CDR1 is DFQATT and CDR2 SNEGSKA (reference sequence). CDR3 bases: TGCAGTGCTAGAGCGCCTAGCGGGAGAGGACAGACCCAGTACTTC. Its translation: CSARAPSGRGQTQYF.

V gene TRBV4-1 combines with J gene TRBJ2-5; 8 nucleotides line up with TRBD1. With V trimmed by 2 bases and J by 5 bases, 7 bases remained unmatched. The CDR3 length is 15 residues. Germline CDR1 MGHRA, CDR2 YSYEKL. The CDR3 nucleotides are TGCGCCAGCAGCCAAACGGACAGGGAGCAGGAGACCCAGTACTTC. Its translation is CASSQTDREQETQYF.